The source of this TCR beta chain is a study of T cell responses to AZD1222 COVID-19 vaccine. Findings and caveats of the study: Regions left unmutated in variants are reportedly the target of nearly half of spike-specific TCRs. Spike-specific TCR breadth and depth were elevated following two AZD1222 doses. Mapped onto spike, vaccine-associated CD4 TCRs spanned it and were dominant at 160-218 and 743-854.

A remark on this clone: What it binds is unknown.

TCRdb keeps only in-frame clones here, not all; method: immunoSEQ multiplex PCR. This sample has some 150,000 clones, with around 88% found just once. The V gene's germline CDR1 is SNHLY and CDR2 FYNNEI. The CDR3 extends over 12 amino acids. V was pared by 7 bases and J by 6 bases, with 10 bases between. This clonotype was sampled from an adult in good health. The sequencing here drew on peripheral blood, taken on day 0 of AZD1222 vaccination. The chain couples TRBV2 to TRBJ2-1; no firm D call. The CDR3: CASTRQFNEQFF. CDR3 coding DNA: TGTGCCAGCACTCGCCAGTTCAATGAGCAGTTCTTC. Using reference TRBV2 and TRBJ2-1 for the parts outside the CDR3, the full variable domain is EPEVTQTPSHQVTQMGQEVILRCVPISNHLYFYWYRQILGQKVEFLVSFYNNEISEKSEIFDDQFSVERPDGSNFTLKIRSTKLEDSAMYFCASTRQFNEQFFGPGTRLTVL.